Sequencing of this T cell receptor (beta chain) was carried out in a study of cytomegalovirus exposure and HLA in healthy donors. This PCR relied on a set of 60 Vbeta primers and 13 Jbeta primers. Libraries were prepared by immunoSEQ multiplex PCR; TCRdb keeps only in-frame clonotypes and omits some of them. This table has about 160,000 clones, more than 65% appearing once. The V gene's germline CDR1 is SGHDN and CDR2 FVKESK. V lost 4 bases and J lost 16, with 23 bases in between. The CDR3 has 14 residues. This clone is a singleton in its sample. The antigen is not known. Regarding the study as a whole: Cytomegalovirus-associated TCR beta chains were listed, numbering some 150. With further analysis later on, most CMV-associated TCR beta chains appeared HLA-restricted. It has been reported that TCR beta sequences accurately predicted the HLA-A and HLA-B alleles of most subjects. The majority of TCR sequences were rare, yet some public TCRs appeared in many donors.

This receptor was taken from a man aged 50 to 59 in good health and CMV-seropositive. The chain employs TRBV14 and TRBJ2-1; a weak D match, TRBD1 (6 bases). The sequenced material came from PBMCs. In DNA form, the CDR3 reads TGTGCCAGCAGCCCTGGGACACATGGGCAGGCAAGATTCTTC. Its protein product is CASSPGTHGQARFF.